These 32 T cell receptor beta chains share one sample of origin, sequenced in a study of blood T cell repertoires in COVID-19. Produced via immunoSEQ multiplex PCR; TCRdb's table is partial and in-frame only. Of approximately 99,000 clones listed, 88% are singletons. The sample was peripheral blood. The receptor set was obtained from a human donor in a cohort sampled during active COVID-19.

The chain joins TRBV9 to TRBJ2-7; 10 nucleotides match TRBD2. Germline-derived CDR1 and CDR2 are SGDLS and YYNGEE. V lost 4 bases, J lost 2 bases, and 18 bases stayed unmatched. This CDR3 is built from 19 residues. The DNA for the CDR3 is TGTGCCAGCAGCTCCTCCCGCGGGGGGGCTAGCGGGAGCCCCTACGAGCAGTACTTC. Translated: CASSSSRGGASGSPYEQYF. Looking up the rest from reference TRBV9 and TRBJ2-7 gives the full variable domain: DSGVTQTPKHLITATGQRVTLRCSPRSGDLSVYWYQQSLDQGLQFLIQYYNGEERAKGNILERFSAQQFPDLHSELNLSSLELGDSALYFCASSSSRGGASGSPYEQYFGPGTRLTVT.

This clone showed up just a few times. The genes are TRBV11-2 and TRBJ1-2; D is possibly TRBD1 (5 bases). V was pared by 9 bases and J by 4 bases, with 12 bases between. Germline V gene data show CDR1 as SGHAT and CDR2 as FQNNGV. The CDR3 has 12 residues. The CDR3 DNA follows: TGTGCCAGTAGGGGTTCGGGCTATGGCTACACCTTC. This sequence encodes CASRGSGYGYTF.

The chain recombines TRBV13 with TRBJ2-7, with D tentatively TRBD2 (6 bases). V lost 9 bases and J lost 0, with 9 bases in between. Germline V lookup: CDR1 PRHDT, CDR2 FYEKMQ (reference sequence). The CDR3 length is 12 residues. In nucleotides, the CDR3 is TGTGCCAGTTCCGGGGGCTCCTACGAGCAGTACTTC. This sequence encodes CASSGGSYEQYF.

CDR3 DNA: TGTGCCAGCAGTTTAGCACCCGGGACTAGCGGCACCGGGGAGCTGTTTTTT. As protein: CASSLAPGTSGTGELFF. The V gene is TRBV28, the J gene TRBJ2-2, with 11 bases aligning to TRBD2. J gave up 4 bases and V 2 bases, and 6 bases lay outside the gene matches. The length of the CDR3 is 17 residues. Germline-derived CDR1 and CDR2 are MDHEN and SYDVKM.

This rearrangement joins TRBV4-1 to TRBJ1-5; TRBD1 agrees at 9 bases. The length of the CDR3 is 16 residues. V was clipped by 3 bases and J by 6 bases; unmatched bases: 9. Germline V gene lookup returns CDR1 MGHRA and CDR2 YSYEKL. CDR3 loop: CASSQGGTGIGQPQHF. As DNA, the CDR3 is TGCGCCAGCAGCCAGGGGGGGACAGGGATCGGTCAGCCCCAGCATTTT.

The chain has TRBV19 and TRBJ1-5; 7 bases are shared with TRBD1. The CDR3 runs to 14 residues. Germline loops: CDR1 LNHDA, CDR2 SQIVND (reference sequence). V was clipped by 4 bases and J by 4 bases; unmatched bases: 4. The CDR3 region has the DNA TGTGCCAGTAGTACCCAGACAGGGAATCAGCCCCAGCATTTT. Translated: CASSTQTGNQPQHF.

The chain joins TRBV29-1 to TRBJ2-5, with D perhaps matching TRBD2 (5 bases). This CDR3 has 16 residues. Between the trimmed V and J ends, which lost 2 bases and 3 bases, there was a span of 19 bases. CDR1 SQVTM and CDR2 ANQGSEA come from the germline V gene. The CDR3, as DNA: TGCAGCGTTGAATATGTGGGTGGGTCACTAGAAGAGACCCAGTACTTC. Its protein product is CSVEYVGGSLEETQYF.

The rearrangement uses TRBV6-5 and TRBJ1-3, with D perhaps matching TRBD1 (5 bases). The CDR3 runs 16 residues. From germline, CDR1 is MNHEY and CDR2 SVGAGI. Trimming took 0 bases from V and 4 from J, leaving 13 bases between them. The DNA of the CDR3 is TGTGCCAGCAGTTACTCGGTGGGACTTAAGGGAAACACCATATATTTT. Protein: CASSYSVGLKGNTIYF.

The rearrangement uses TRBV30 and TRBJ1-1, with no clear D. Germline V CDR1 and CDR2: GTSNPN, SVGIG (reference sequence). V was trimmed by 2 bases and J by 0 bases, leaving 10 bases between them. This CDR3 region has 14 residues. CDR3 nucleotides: TGTGCCTGGAGTCCCCTCACTATGAACACTGAAGCTTTCTTT. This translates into CAWSPLTMNTEAFF.

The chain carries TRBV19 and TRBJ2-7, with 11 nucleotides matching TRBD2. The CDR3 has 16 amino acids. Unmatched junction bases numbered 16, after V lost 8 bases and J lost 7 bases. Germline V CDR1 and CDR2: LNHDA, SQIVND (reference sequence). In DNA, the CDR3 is TGTGCCAGTGAACCCCTGGCTAGCGGGAGGACTAGAGAGCAGTACTTC. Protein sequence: CASEPLASGRTREQYF.

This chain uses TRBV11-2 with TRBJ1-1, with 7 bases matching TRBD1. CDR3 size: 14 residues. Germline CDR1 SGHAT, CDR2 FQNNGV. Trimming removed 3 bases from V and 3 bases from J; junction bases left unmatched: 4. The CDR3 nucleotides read TGTGCCAGCAGCTTCCGACAGGGCCACACTGAAGCTTTCTTT. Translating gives CASSFRQGHTEAFF.

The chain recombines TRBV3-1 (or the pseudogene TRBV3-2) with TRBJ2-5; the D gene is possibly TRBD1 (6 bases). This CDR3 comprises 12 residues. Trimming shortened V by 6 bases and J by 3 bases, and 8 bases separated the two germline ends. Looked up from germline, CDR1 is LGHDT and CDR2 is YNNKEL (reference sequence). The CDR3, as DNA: TGTGCCAGCAGTTGGACAGAAGAGACCCAGTACTTC. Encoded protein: CASSWTEETQYF.

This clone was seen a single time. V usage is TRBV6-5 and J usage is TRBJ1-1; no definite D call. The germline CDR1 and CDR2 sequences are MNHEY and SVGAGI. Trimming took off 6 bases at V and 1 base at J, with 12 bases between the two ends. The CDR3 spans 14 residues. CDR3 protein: CASRPGDGNTEAFF. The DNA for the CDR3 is TGTGCCAGCAGACCCGGAGATGGGAACACTGAAGCTTTCTTT.

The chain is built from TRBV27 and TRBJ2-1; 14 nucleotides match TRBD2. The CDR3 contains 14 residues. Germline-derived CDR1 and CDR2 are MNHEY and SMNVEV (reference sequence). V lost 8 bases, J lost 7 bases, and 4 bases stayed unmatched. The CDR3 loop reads CASRWTSGRNEQFF. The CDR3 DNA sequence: TGTGCCAGCCGGTGGACTAGCGGGAGGAATGAGCAGTTCTTC.

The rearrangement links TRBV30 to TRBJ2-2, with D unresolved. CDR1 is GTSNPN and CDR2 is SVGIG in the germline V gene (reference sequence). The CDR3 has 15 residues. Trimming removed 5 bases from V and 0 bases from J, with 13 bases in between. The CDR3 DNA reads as TGTGCCTGGGTTACTGATCCTCCGAACACCGGGGAGCTGTTTTTT. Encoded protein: CAWVTDPPNTGELFF.

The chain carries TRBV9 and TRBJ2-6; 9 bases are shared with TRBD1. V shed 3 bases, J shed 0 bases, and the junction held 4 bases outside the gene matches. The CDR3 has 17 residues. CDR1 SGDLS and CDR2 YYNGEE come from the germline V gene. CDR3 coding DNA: TGTGCCAGCAGCGGAGACAGGGGGTACTCTGGGGCCAACGTCCTGACTTTC. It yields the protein CASSGDRGYSGANVLTF.

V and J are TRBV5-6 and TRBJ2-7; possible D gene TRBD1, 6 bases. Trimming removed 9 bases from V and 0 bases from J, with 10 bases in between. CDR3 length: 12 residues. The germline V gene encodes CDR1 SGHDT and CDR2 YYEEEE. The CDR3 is CATQDSSYEQYF. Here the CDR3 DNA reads TGTGCCACCCAGGACAGCTCCTACGAGCAGTACTTC. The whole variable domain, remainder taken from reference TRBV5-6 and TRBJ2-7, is DAGVTQSPTHLIKTRGQQVTLRCSPKSGHDTVSWYQQALGQGPQFIFQYYEEEERQRGNFPDRFSGHQFPNYSSELNVNALLLGDSALYLCATQDSSYEQYFGPGTRLTVT.

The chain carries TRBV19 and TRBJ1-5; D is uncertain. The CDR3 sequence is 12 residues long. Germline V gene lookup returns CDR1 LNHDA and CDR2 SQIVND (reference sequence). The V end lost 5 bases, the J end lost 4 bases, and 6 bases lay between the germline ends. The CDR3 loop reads CASSFRNQPQHF. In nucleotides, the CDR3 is TGTGCCAGTAGTTTCAGGAATCAGCCCCAGCATTTT.

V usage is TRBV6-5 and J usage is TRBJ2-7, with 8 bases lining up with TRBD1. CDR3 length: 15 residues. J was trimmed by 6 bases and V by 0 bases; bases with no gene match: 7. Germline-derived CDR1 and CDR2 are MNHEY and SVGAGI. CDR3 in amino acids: CASSYSNTGGLEQYF. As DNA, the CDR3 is TGTGCCAGCAGTTACTCGAATACAGGGGGGCTCGAGCAGTACTTC.

In DNA, the CDR3 is TGTGCCAGCAGCGTAGGGGAAAGGGGGCTCACAGATACGCAGTATTTT. Encoded protein: CASSVGERGLTDTQYF. The V gene is TRBV9, the J gene TRBJ2-3, with 7 bases lining up with TRBD1. Germline V gene sequence: CDR1 SGDLS, CDR2 YYNGEE. The V segment lost 0 bases and the J segment 2 bases; nucleotides outside the gene matches: 6. The CDR3 has 16 amino acids.

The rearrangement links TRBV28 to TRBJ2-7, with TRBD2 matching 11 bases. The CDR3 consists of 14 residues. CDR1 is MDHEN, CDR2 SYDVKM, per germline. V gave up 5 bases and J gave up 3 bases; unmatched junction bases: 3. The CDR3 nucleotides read TGTGCCAGCAGTCCCGGGACTAGCGGCTACGAGCAGTACTTC. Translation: CASSPGTSGYEQYF.

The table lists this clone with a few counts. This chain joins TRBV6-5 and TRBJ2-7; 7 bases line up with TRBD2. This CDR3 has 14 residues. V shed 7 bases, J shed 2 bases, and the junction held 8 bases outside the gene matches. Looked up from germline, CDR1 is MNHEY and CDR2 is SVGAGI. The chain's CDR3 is CASTPLGGAYEQYF. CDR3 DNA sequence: TGTGCCAGCACTCCCCTGGGGGGGGCCTACGAGCAGTACTTC.

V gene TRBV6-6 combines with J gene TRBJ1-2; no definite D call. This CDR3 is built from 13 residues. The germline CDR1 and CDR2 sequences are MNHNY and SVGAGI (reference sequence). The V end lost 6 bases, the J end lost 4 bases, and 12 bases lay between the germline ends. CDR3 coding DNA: TGTGCCAGCAGCCCCGACACCCTCTATGGCTACACCTTC. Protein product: CASSPDTLYGYTF.

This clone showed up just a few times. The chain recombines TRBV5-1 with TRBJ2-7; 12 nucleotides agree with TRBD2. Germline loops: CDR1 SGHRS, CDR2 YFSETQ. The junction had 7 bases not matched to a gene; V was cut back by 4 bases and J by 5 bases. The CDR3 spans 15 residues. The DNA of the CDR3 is TGCGCCAGCAGCCTGACTAGCGGGAGTTTCCACGAGCAGTACTTC. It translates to CASSLTSGSFHEQYF.

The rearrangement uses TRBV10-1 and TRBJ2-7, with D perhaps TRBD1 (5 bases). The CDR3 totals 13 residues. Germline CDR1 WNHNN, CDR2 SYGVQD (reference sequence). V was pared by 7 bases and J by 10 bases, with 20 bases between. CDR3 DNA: TGCGCCAGCACAGACAGTCTTCAGGGTCCCCAGTACTTC. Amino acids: CASTDSLQGPQYF.

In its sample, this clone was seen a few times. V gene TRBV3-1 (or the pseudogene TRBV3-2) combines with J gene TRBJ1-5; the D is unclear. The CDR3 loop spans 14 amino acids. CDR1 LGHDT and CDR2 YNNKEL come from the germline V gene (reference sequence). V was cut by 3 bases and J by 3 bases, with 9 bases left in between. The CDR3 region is CASSHGRFNQPQHF. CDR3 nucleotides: TGTGCCAGCAGCCATGGCAGGTTCAATCAGCCCCAGCATTTT.

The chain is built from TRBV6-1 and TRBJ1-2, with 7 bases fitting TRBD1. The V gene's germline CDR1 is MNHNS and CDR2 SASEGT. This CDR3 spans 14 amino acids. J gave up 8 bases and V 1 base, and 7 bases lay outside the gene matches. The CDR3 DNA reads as TGTGCCAGCAGTGAAGTCTTGCAGGGGGGAGGCTACACCTTC. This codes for CASSEVLQGGGYTF.

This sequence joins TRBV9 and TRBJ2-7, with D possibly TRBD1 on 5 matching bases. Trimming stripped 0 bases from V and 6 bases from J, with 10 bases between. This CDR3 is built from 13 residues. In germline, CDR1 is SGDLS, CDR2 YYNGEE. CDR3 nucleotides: TGTGCCAGCAGCGTAGTCACAGGCGGCGAGCAGTACTTC. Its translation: CASSVVTGGEQYF.

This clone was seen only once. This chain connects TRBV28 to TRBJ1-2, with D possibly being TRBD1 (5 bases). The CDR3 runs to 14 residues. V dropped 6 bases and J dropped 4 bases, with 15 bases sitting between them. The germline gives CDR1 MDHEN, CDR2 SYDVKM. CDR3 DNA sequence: TGTGCCAGCAGCTCCATACAGGAGACCTATGGCTACACCTTC. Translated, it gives CASSSIQETYGYTF.

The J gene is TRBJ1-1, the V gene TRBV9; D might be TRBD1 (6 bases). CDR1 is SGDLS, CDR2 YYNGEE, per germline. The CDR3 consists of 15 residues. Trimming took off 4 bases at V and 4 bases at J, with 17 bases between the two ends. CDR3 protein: CASSPAGGAVTEAFF. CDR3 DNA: TGTGCCAGCAGCCCCGCGGGGGGCGCGGTCACTGAAGCTTTCTTT.

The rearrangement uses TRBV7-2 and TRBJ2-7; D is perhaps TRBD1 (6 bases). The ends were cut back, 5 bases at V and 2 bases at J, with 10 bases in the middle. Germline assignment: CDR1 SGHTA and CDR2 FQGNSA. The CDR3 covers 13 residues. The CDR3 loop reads CASSLGDTYEQYF. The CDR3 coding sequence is TGTGCCAGCAGCCTAGGGGACACCTACGAGCAGTACTTC.

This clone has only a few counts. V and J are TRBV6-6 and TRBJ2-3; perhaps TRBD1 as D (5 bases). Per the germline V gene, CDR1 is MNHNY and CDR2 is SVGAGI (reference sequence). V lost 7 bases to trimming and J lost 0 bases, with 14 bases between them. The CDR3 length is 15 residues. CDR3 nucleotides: TGTGCCAGCATCGAACGACCAGGGAGCACAGATACGCAGTATTTT. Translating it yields CASIERPGSTDTQYF.